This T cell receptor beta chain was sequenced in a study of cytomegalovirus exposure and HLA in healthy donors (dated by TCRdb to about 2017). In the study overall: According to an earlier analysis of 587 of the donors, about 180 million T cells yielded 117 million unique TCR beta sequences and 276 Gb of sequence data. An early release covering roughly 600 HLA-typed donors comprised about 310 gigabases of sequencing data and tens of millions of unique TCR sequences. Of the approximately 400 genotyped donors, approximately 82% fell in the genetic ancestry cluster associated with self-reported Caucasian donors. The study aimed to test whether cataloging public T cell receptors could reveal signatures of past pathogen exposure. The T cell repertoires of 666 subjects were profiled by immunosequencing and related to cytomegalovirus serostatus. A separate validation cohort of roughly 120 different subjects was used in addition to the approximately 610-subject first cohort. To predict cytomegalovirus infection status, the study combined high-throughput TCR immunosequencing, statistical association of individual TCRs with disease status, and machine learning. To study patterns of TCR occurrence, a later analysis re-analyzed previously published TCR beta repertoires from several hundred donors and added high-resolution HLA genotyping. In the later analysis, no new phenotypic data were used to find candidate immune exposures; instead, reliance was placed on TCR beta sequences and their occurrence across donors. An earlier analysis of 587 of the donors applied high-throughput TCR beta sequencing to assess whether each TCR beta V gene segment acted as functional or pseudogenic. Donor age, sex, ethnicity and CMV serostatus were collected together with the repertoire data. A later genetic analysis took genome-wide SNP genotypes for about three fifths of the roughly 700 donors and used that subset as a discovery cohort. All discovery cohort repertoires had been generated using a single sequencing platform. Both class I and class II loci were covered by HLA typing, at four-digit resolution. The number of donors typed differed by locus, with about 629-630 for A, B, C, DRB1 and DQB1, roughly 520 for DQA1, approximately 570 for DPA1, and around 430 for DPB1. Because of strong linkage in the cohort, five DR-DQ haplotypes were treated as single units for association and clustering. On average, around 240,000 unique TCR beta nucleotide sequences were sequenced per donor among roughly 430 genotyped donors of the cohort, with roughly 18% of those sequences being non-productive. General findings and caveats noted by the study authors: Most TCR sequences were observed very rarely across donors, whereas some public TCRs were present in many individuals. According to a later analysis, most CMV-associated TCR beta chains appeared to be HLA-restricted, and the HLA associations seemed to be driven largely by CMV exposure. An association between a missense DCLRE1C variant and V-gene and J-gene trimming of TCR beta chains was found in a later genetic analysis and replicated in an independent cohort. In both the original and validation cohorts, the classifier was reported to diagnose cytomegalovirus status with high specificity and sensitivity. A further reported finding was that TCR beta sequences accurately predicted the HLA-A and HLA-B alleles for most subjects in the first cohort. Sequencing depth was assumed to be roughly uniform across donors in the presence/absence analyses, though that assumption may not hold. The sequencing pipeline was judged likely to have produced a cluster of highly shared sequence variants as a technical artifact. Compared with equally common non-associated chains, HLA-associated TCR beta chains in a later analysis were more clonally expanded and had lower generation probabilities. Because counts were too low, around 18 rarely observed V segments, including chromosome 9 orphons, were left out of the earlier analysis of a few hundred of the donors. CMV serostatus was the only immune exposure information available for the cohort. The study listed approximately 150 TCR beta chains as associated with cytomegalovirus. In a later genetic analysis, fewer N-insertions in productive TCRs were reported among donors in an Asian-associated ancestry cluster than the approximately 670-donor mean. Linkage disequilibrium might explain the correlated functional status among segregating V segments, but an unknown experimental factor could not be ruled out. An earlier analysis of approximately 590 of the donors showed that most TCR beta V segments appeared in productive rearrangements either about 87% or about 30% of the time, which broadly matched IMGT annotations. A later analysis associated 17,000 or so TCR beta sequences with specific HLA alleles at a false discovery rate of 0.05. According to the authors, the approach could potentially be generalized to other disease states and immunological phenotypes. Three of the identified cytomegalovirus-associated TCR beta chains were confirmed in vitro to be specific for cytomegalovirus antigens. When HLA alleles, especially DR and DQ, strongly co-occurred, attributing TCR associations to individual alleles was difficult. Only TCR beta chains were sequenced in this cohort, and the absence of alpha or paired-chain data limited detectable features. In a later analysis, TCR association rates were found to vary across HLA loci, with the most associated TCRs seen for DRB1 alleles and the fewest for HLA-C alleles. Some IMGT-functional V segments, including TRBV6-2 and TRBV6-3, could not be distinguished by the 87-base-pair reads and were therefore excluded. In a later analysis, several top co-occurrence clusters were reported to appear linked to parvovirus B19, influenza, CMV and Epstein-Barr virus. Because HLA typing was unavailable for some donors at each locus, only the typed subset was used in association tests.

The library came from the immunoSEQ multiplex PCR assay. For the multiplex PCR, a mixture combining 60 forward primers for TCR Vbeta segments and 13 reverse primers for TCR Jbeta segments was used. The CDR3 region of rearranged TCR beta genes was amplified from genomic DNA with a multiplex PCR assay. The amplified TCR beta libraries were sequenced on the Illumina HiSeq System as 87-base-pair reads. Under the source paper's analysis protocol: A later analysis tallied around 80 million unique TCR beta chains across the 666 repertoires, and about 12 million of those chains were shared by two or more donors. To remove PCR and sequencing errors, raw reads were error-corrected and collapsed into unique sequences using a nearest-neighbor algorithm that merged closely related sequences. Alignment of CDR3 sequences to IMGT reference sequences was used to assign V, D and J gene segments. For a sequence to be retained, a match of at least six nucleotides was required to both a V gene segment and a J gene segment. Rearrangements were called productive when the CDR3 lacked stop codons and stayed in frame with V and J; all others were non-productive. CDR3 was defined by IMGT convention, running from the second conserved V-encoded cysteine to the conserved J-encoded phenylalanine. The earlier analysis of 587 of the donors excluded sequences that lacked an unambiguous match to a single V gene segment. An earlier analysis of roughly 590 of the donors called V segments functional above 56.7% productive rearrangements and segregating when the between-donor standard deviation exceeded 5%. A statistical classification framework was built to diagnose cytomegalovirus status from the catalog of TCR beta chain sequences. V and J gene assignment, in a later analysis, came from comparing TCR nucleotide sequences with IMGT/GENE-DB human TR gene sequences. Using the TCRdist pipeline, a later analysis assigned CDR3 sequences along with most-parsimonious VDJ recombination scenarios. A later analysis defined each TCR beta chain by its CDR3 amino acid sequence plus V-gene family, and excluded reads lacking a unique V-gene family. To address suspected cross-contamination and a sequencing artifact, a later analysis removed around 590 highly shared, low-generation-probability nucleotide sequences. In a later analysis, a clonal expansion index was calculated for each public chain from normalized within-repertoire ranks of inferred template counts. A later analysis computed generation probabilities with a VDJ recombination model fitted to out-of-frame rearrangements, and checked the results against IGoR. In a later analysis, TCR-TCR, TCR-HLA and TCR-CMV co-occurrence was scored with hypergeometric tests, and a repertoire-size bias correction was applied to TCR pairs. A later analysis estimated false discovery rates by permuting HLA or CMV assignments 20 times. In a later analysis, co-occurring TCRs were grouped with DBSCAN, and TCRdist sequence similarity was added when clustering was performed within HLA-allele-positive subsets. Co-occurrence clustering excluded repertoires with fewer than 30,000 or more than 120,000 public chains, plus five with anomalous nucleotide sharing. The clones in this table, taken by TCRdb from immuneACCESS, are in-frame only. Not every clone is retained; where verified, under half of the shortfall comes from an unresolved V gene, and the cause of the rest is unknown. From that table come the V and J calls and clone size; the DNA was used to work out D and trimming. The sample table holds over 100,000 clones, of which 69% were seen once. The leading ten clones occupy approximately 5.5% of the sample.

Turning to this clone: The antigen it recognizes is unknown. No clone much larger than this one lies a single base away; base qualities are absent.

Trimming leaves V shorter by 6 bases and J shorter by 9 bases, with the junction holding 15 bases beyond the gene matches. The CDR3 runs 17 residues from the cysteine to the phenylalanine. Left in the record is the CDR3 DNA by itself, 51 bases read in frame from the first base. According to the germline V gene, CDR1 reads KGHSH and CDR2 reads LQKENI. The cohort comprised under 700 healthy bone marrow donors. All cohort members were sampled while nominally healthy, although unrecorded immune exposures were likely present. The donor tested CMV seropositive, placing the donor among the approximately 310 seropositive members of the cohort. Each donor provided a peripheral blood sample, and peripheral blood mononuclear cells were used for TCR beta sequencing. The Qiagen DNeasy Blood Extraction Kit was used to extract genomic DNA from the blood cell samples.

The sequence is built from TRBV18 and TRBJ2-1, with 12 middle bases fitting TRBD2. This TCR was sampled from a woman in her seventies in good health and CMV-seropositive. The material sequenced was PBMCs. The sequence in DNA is TGTGCCAGCTCCTCAACCCTACTAGCGGGGGGCCCCCCTGAGCAGTTCTTC. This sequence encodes CASSSTLLAGGPPEQFF.